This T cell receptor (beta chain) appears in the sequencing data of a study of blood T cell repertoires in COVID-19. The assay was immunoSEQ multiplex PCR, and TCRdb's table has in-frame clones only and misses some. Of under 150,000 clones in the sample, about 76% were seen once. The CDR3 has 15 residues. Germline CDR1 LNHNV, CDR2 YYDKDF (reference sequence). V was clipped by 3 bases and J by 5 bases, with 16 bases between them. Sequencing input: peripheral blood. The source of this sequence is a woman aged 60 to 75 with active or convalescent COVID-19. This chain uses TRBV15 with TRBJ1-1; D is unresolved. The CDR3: CATSRWPGVWTEAFF. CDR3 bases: TGTGCCACCAGCAGGTGGCCGGGAGTGTGGACTGAAGCTTTCTTT.